The 21 T cell receptor beta chains reported below all come from one sample, sequenced in a study of response to subunit inactivated influenza vaccine (dated by TCRdb to the late 2010s). Library preparation used RT-PCR. The data were produced on an Illumina HiSeq 2500. In-frame beta chains were kept once TCRdb had trimmed the public reads at Q25 with fastp and called clones with MiXCR. Each entry is one CDR3 protein sequence, shown with its most common DNA and genes. The sample contains just under 550,000 distinct CDR3 sequences, under 30% of them found a single time. Clones ranked in the top ten supply roughly 2.8% of the sample. The same specimen was also included in a second study, on T cells expressing NK-cell markers. The second source states: TCR beta cDNA libraries were prepared using 5'RACE template switching, which introduced a universal primer site and unique molecular identifiers.

The material sequenced was CD4+ T cells sorted from PBMCs, taken 11 to 12 days after vaccination. The receptors shown here come from a man aged 50 to 60 who received an inactivated influenza vaccine. Donor details come from another sample of the same person, matched by shared clones.

This clonotype was seen a handful of times. Its ends do not fully match the called genes, so a read error is possible. The gene calls are TRBV7-2 and TRBJ2-7; 7 positions agree with TRBD1. The CDR3 covers 14 residues. Germline V gives CDR1 SGHTA, CDR2 FQGNSA. The CDR3 DNA is TGCGCCAGCAGCTTGGGGCCAGGGGGCTACGAGCAGTACTTC. Protein sequence: CASSLGPGGYEQYF.

The rearrangement joins TRBV2 to TRBJ2-1; no reliable D call. Germline CDR1 reads SNHLY; CDR2 reads FYNNEI. Trimming took off 4 bases at V and 9 bases at J, with 16 bases between the two ends. CDR3 length equals 14 residues. This CDR3 reads CASSGAPLLGEQFF. The DNA of the CDR3 is TGTGCCAGCAGTGGCGCCCCCCTGCTTGGTGAGCAGTTCTTC. Based on the CDR3 plus reference TRBV2 and TRBJ2-1, the full variable domain is EPEVTQTPSHQVTQMGQEVILRCVPISNHLYFYWYRQILGQKVEFLVSFYNNEISEKSEIFDDQFSVERPDGSNFTLKIRSTKLEDSAMYFCASSGAPLLGEQFFGPGTRLTVL.

The V call is TRBV4-1, the J call TRBJ2-2, with TRBD1 matching over 8 bases. The CDR3 contains 15 residues. The ends lost 6 bases at V and 3 bases at J; junction bases unmatched: 6. Per germline, CDR1 MGHRA and CDR2 YSYEKL. The CDR3: CASRNRGSDTGELFF. CDR3 coding DNA: TGCGCCAGCAGAAACAGGGGGTCGGACACCGGGGAGCTGTTTTTT.

The gene calls are TRBV7-2 and TRBJ2-3; D unresolved. Germline V gene sequence: CDR1 SGHTA, CDR2 FQGNSA. V lost 4 bases, J lost 1 base, and 12 bases lay in between. The CDR3 extends over 15 amino acids. The CDR3 DNA is TGTGCCAGCAGCTCGCTTGCGTTGGGCACAGATACGCAGTATTTT. Residues: CASSSLALGTDTQYF. Complete variable domain (other parts from reference TRBV7-2 and TRBJ2-3): GAGVSQSPSNKVTEKGKDVELRCDPISGHTALYWYRQSLGQGLEFLIYFQGNSAPDKSGLPSDRFSAERTGGSVSTLTIQRTQQEDSAVYLCASSSLALGTDTQYFGPGTRLTVL.

V usage is TRBV19 and J usage is TRBJ2-4; unclear D gene. Trimming took off 6 bases at V and 7 bases at J, with 16 bases between the two ends. This CDR3 is 14 amino acids long. Per germline, CDR1 LNHDA and CDR2 SQIVND (reference sequence). For the CDR3, the DNA is TGTGCCAGTAGCTCTCGGCAAACTGGGAACATTCAGTACTTC. It specifies CASSSRQTGNIQYF.

In its sample, this clonotype was seen many times. Here the CDR3 reads CASSPTEETQYF. The CDR3 bases are TGTGCCAGCTCACCGACAGAAGAGACCCAGTACTTC. J is TRBJ2-5 and V is TRBV18; a possible D gene is TRBD1 (5 bases). CDR1 KGHSH and CDR2 LQKENI come from the germline V gene. V lost 3 bases, J lost 3 bases, and 5 bases lay in between. The CDR3 loop spans 12 amino acids.

The J gene is TRBJ2-3, the V gene TRBV25-1, with 13 bases lining up with TRBD2. Germline values: CDR1 MGHDK, CDR2 SYGVNS. V gave up 6 bases and J gave up 3 bases; unmatched junction bases: 6. The CDR3 covers 16 residues. The CDR3 loop reads CASRARTSGSTDTQYF. CDR3 DNA sequence: TGTGCCAGCAGGGCCCGGACTAGCGGGAGTACAGATACGCAGTATTTT.

This clonotype has at least ten counts. The chain couples TRBV4-2 to TRBJ2-3, with TRBD2 matching 9 bases. Trimming at V came to 1 base and at J to 6 bases, leaving 14 bases not matched to a gene. Looked up from germline, CDR1 is LGHNA and CDR2 is YNFKEQ. This CDR3 has 18 residues. CDR3 sequence: CASSQGPAGGRGLDTQYF. The DNA for the CDR3 is TGTGCCAGCAGCCAAGGTCCAGCGGGAGGCCGCGGCTTGGATACGCAGTATTTT.

There are a few counts of this clonotype. CDR3 coding DNA: TGTGCCAGCAGTTTACCGGGACAGTGGGGCTACACCTTC. Its protein product is CASSLPGQWGYTF. This chain uses TRBV28 with TRBJ1-2, with 7 bases matching TRBD1. The trim removed 2 bases at V and 8 bases at J, leaving 5 bases unmatched. Germline values: CDR1 MDHEN, CDR2 SYDVKM. The CDR3 runs to 13 residues.

J is TRBJ1-1 and V is TRBV6-5; D is undetermined. V was cut by 0 bases and J by 0 bases, with 8 bases left in between. The germline gives CDR1 MNHEY, CDR2 SVGAGI. The CDR3 totals 15 residues. The CDR3 region is CASSYSSRLNTEAFF. The CDR3 nucleotides read TGTGCCAGCAGTTACTCGAGTCGTTTGAACACTGAAGCTTTCTTT.

In this sample, this clonotype turned up a few times. The chain uses TRBV10-3 and TRBJ2-6; TRBD2 agrees at 13 bases. Germline trimming cut 4 bases from V and 0 bases from J; bases unmatched to any gene: 9. CDR3 length: 20 residues. The germline V gene has CDR1 ENHRY and CDR2 SYGVKD. DNA for the CDR3: TGTGCCATCAGTGGGACTAGCGGGGGATCCGCCAGCTCTGGGGCCAACGTCCTGACTTTC. Protein: CAISGTSGGSASSGANVLTF.

The chain recombines TRBV18 with TRBJ2-1, with 9 bases aligning to TRBD2. J gave up 8 bases and V 0 bases, and 8 bases lay outside the gene matches. This CDR3 spans 16 amino acids. CDR1 and CDR2 (germline): KGHSH, LQKENI. The CDR3 region is CASSPPRGGGRDEQFF. The CDR3 DNA is TGTGCCAGCTCACCACCACGCGGGGGGGGCCGTGATGAGCAGTTCTTC.

V and J are TRBV7-6 and TRBJ2-1, with 12 bases identical to TRBD2. The V gene end was trimmed by 0 bases and the J gene end by 3 bases; junction bases not matched to a gene: 3. Per germline, CDR1 SGHVS and CDR2 FNYEAQ. The CDR3 has 17 residues. The CDR3 DNA reads as TGTGCCAGCAGCTTAGCCGTGGGACTAGCGGGCTACAATGAGCAGTTCTTC. Protein product: CASSLAVGLAGYNEQFF.

The chain combines TRBV4-2 with TRBJ2-3; D is possibly TRBD1 (6 bases). Germline V lookup: CDR1 LGHNA, CDR2 YNFKEQ. The CDR3 totals 17 residues. The V end lost 0 bases, the J end lost 0 bases, and 13 bases lay between the germline ends. CDR3 sequence: CASSQEFAGASTDTQYF. DNA for the CDR3: TGTGCCAGCAGCCAAGAGTTTGCAGGGGCAAGCACAGATACGCAGTATTTT.

This clonotype was picked up a small number of times. The chain combines TRBV4-2 with TRBJ1-3; D call uncertain. V dropped 0 bases and J dropped 4 bases, with 13 bases sitting between them. Germline CDR1 and CDR2: LGHNA and YNFKEQ. The CDR3 is 16 residues long. DNA for the CDR3: TGTGCCAGCAGCCAAGATGATGGCCTTCTGGGAAACACCATATATTTT. Translated, it gives CASSQDDGLLGNTIYF.

Only a few counts were recorded for this clonotype. This sequence joins TRBV6-1 and TRBJ2-3; 8 bases are a match to TRBD2. This CDR3 has 17 residues. V lost 4 bases, J lost 0 bases, and 9 bases stayed unmatched. Germline V lookup: CDR1 MNHNS, CDR2 SASEGT. In nucleotides, the CDR3 is TGTGCCAGCAGTGGCCTTCTAGCGGGCCTTAGCACAGATACGCAGTATTTT. Protein: CASSGLLAGLSTDTQYF.

The V gene is TRBV7-2, the J gene TRBJ2-1; 10 bases agree with TRBD1. This CDR3 spans 19 amino acids. With V trimmed by 0 bases and J by 6 bases, 14 bases remained unmatched. CDR1 and CDR2 from the germline V gene are SGHTA and FQGNSA. Written as DNA, the CDR3 is TGTGCCAGCAGCTTAGCTATTAGGGGTGGGACAGGGGTTAGCAATGAGCAGTTCTTC. The encoded protein is CASSLAIRGGTGVSNEQFF.

The chain couples TRBV7-9 to TRBJ2-2; 7 bases are shared with TRBD2. With 5 bases clipped from V and 3 bases from J, the junction kept 12 bases outside the gene matches. The CDR3 is made up of 17 amino acids. The germline gives CDR1 SEHNR, CDR2 FQNEAQ (reference sequence). CDR3 nucleotides: TGTGCCAGCAGCCCCAAACCCGGGACTACCTACACCGGGGAGCTGTTTTTT. This translates into CASSPKPGTTYTGELFF.

This chain connects TRBV4-1 to TRBJ1-6, with 11 bases aligning to TRBD1. The CDR3 runs to 17 residues. The junction had 2 bases not matched to a gene; V was cut back by 1 base and J by 3 bases. The germline gives CDR1 MGHRA, CDR2 YSYEKL. Here the CDR3 DNA reads TGCGCCAGCAGCCAAGTTGGGACAGGGGGCTATAATTCACCCCTCCACTTT. It encodes CASSQVGTGGYNSPLHF.

The chain carries TRBV20-1 and TRBJ2-1; TRBD2 aligns across 10 bases. J lost 4 bases, V lost 5 bases, and 5 bases had no gene match. CDR1 is DFQATT, CDR2 SNEGSKA, per germline (reference sequence). This CDR3 spans 14 amino acids. CDR3: CSASGLANYNEQFF. CDR3 in DNA: TGCAGTGCTTCGGGACTAGCGAATTACAATGAGCAGTTCTTC.

This clonotype has more than one count but fewer than ten. The CDR3 protein is CSARSGRRGETQYF. The CDR3 DNA reads TGCAGTGCTAGGAGCGGGAGACGCGGAGAGACCCAGTACTTC. This chain connects TRBV20-1 to TRBJ2-5; TRBD2 agrees at 8 bases. The V gene's germline CDR1 is DFQATT and CDR2 SNEGSKA (reference sequence). J was trimmed by 4 bases and V by 3 bases; bases with no gene match: 7. CDR3 length: 14 amino acids.